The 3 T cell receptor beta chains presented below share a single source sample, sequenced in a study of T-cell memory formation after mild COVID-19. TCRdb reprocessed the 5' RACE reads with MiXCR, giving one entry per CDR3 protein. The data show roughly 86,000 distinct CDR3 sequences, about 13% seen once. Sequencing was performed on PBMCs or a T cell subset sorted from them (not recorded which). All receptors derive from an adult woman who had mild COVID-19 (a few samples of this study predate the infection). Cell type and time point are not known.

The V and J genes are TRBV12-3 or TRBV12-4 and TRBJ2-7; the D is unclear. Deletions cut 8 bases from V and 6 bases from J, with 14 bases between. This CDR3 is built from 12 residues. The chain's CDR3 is CASSVAIGEQYF. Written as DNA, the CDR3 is TGTGCCAGCTCCGTAGCTATTGGCGAGCAGTACTTC.

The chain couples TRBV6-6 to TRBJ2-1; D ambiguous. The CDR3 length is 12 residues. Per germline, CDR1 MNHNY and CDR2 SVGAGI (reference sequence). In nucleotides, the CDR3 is TGTGCGGTAGTTAGCTCCTACAATGAGCAGTTCTTC. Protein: CAVVSSYNEQFF.

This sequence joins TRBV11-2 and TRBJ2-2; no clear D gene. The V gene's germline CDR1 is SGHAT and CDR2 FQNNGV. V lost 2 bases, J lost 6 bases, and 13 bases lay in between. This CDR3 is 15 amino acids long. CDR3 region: CASSLLERVAGELFF. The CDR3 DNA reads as TGTGCCAGCAGCTTATTAGAGCGAGTAGCCGGGGAGCTGTTTTTT.